This T cell receptor (beta chain) was observed in a study of cytomegalovirus exposure and HLA in healthy donors. V shed 2 bases and J shed 0 bases, with 14 bases lying between them. This CDR3 is built from 17 residues. Germline V lookup: CDR1 GTSNPN, CDR2 SVGIG (reference sequence). Primers for the PCR totalled 60 Vbeta and 13 Jbeta. Produced via immunoSEQ multiplex PCR; TCRdb's table is partial and in-frame only. Of about 180,000 clones listed, around four fifths were seen once; the top ten hold 1.3%. This TCR derives from a man aged 30 to 45 in good health and CMV-seronegative. Specimen: PBMCs. This chain uses TRBV30 with TRBJ1-6; TRBD1 might be the D (5 bases). As DNA, the CDR3 is TGTGCCTGGAGTCAGGGTCCCCGAAGCTCCTATAATTCACCCCTCCACTTT. The encoded protein is CAWSQGPRSSYNSPLHF.